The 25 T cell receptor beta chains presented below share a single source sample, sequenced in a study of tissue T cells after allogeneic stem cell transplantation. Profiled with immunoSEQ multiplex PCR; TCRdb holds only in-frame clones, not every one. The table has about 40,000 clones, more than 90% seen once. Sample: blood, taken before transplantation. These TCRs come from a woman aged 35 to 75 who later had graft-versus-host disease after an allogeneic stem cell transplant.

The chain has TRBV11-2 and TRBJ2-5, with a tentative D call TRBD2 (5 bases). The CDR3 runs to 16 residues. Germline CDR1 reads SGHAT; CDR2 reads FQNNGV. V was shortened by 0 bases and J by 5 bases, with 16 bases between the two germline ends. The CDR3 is CASSLEGAGVGETQYF. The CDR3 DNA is TGTGCCAGCAGCTTAGAGGGAGCCGGGGTTGGTGAGACCCAGTACTTC.

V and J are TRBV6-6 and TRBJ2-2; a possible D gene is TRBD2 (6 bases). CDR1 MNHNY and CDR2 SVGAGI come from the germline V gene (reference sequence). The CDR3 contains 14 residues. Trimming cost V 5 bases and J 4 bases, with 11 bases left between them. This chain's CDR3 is CASSPLRGTGELFF. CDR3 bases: TGTGCCAGCAGTCCCCTGCGGGGCACCGGGGAGCTGTTTTTT.

CDR3 region: CASSQEYPRNEQFF. In DNA, the CDR3 is TGTGCCAGCAGCCAAGAGTACCCCCGTAATGAGCAGTTCTTC. This chain joins TRBV3-1 (or the pseudogene TRBV3-2) and TRBJ2-1; the D is unclear. With 0 bases removed from V and 7 bases from J, the gap between germline ends came to 10 bases. Germline lookup yields CDR1 LGHDT and CDR2 YNNKEL (reference sequence). The CDR3 length is 14 residues.

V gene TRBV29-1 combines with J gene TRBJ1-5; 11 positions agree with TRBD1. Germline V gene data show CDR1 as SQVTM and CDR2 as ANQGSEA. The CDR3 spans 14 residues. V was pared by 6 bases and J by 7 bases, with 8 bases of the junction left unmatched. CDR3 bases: TGCAGCGTCGCGGGACAGGGGGACAGGCAGCCCCAGCATTTT. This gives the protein CSVAGQGDRQPQHF.

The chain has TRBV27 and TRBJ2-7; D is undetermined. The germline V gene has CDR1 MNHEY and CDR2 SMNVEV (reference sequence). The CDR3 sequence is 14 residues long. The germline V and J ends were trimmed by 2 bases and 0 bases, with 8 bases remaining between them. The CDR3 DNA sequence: TGTGCCAGCAGTTTAAACCCGCGCTCCTACGAGCAGTACTTC. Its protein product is CASSLNPRSYEQYF.

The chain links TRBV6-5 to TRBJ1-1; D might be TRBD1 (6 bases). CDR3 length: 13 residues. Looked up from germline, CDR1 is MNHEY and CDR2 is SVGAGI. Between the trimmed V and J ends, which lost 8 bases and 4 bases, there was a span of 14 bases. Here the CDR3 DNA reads TGTGCCAGCCTAAGGGGGGGGCCCACTGAAGCTTTCTTT. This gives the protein CASLRGGPTEAFF.

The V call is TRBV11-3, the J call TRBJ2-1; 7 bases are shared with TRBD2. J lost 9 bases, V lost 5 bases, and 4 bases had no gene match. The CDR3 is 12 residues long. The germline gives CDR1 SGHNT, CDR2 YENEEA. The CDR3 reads CASSHGGTEQFF. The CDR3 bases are TGTGCCAGCAGCCACGGGGGGACTGAGCAGTTCTTC.

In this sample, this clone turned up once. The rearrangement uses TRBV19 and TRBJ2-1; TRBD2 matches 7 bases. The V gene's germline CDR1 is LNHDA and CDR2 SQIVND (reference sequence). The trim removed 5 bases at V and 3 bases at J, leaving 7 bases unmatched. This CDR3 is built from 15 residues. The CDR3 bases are TGTGCCAGTAGTGATCGGACTAGGAACTACAATGAGCAGTTCTTC. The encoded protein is CASSDRTRNYNEQFF.

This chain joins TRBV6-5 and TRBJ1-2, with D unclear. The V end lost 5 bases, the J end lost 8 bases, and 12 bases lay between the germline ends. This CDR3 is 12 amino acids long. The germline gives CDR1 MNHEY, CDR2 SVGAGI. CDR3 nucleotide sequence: TGTGCCAGCAGTACCCTCTCAGCCGGCTACACCTTC. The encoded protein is CASSTLSAGYTF.

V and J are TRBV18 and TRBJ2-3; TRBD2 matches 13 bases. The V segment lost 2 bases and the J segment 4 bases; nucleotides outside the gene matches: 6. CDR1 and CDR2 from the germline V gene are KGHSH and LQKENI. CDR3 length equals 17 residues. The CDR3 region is CASSPFRLAGGADTQYF. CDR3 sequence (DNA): TGTGCCAGCTCACCATTCAGACTAGCGGGAGGAGCAGATACGCAGTATTTT.

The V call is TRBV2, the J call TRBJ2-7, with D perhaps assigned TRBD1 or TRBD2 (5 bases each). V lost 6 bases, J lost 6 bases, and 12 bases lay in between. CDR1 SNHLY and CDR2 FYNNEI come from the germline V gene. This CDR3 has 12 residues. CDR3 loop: CASRGRPGEQYF. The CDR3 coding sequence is TGTGCCAGCAGGGGACGACCCGGCGAGCAGTACTTC.

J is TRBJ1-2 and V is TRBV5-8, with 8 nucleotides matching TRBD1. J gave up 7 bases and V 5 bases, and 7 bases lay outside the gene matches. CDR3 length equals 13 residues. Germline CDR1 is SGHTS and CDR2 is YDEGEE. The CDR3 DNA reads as TGTGCCAGCAGAATCACCGGGACAGGTGGCTACACCTTC. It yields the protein CASRITGTGGYTF.

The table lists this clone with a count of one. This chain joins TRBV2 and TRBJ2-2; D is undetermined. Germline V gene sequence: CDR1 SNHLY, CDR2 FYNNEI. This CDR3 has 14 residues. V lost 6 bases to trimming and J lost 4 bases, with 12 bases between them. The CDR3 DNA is TGTGCCAGCAGGGCTAGACCTTCCACCGGGGAGCTGTTTTTT. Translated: CASRARPSTGELFF.

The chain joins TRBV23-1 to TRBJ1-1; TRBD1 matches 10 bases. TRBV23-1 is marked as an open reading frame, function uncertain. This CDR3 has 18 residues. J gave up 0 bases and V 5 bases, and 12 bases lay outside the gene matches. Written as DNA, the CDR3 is TGCGCCAGCAGTTCAAAGGGGACAGGGGATGGAGTGAACACTGAAGCTTTCTTT. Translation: CASSSKGTGDGVNTEAFF.

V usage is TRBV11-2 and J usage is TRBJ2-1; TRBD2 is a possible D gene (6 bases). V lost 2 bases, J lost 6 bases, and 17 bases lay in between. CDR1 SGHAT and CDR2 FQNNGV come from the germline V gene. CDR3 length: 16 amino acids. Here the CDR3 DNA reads TGTGCCAGCAGCTTATTTCTACTAGCTCAGTCCAATGAGCAGTTCTTC. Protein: CASSLFLLAQSNEQFF. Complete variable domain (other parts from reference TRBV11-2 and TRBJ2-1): EAGVAQSPRYKIIEKRQSVAFWCNPISGHATLYWYQQILGQGPKLLIQFQNNGVVDDSQLPKDRFSAERLKGVDSTLKIQPAKLEDSAVYLCASSLFLLAQSNEQFFGPGTRLTVL.

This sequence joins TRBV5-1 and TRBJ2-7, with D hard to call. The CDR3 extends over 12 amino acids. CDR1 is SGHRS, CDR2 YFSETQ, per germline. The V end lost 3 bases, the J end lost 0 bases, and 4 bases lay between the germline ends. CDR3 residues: CASSSPSYEQYF. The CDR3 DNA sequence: TGCGCCAGCAGCTCTCCCTCCTACGAGCAGTACTTC.

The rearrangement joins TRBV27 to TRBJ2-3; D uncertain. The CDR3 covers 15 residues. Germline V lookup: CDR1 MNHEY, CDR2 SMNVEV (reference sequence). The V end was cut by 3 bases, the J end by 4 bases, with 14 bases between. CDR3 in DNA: TGTGCCAGCAGTTTTCTTGTTAAAAAGGCAGATACGCAGTATTTT. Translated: CASSFLVKKADTQYF.

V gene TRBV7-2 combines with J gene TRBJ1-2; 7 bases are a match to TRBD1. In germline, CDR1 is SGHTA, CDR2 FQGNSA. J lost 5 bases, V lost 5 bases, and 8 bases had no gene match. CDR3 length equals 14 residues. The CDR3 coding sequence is TGTGCCAGCAGCGGACCACAGGGGATATATGGCTACACCTTC. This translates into CASSGPQGIYGYTF.

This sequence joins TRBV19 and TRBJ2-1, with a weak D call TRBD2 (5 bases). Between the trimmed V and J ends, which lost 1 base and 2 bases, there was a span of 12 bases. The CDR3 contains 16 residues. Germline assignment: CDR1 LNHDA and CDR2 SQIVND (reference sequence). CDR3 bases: TGTGCCAGTAGTATAGTGGCTAGCCGCACCTACAATGAGCAGTTCTTC. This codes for CASSIVASRTYNEQFF.

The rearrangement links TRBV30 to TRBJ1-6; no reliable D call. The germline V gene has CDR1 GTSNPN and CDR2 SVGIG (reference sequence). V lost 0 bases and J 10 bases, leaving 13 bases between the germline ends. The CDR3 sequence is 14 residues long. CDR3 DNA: TGTGCCTGGAGTGTAGGGATCGGGGAGTCACCCCTCCACTTT. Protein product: CAWSVGIGESPLHF.

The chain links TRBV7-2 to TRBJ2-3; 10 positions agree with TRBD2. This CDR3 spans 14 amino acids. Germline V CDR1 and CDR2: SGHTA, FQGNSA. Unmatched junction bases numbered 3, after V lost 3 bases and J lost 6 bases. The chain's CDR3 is CASSLGTSEDTQYF. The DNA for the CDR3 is TGTGCCAGCAGCTTGGGGACTAGCGAGGATACGCAGTATTTT.

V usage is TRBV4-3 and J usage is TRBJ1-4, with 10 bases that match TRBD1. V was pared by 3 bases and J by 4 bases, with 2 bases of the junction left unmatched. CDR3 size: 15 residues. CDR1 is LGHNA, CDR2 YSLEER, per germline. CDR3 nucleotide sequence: TGCGCCAGCAGCCAGGGGACAGGGGTTAATGAAAAACTGTTTTTT. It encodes CASSQGTGVNEKLFF.

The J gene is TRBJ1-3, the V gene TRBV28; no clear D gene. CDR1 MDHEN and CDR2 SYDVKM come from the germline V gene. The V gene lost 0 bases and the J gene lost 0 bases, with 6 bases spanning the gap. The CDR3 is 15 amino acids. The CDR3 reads CASSLWGNSGNTIYF. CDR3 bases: TGTGCCAGCAGTTTATGGGGGAACTCTGGAAACACCATATATTTT.

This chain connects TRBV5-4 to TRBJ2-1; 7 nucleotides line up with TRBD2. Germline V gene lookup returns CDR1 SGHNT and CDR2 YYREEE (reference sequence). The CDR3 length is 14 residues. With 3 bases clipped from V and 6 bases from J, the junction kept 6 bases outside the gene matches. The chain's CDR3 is CASSSPGRPNEQFF. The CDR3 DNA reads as TGTGCCAGCAGCTCCCCCGGGAGGCCCAATGAGCAGTTCTTC.

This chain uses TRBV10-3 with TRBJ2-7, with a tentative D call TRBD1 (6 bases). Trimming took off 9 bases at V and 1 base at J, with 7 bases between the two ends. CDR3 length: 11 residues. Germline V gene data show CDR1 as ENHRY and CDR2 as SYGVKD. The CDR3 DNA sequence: TGTGCCATACAGGGATCCTACGAGCAGTACTTC. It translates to CAIQGSYEQYF.